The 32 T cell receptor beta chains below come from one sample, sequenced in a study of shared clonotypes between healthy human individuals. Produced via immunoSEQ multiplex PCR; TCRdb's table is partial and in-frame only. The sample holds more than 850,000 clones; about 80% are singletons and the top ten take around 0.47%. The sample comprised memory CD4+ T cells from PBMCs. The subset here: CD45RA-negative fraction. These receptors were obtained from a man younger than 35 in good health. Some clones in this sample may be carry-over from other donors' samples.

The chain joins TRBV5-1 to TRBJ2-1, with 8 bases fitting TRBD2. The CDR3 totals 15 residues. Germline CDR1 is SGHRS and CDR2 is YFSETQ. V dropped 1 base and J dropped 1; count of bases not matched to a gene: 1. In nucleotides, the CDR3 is TGCGCCAGCAGCTTGCGGGAGGGGTCCTACAATGAGCAGTTCTTC. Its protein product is CASSLREGSYNEQFF.

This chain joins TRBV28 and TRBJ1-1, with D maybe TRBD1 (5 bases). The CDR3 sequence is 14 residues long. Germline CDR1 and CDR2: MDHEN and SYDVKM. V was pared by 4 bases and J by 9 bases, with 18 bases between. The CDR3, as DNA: TGTGCCAGCAGTTCAACGCGGTCCGGGACTAAAGCTTTCTTT. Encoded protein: CASSSTRSGTKAFF.

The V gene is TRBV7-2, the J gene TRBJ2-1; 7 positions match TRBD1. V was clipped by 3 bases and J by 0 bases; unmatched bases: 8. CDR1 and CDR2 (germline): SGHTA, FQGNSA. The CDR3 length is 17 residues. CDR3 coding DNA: TGTGCCAGCAGCTTCTTCTTGACAGGGAGCTCCTACAATGAGCAGTTCTTC. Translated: CASSFFLTGSSYNEQFF.

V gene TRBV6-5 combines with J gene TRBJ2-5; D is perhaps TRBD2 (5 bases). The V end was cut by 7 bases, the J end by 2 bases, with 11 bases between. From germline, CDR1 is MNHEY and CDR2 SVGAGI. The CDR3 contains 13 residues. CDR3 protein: CASTPWEQETQYF. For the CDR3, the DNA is TGTGCCAGCACCCCGTGGGAGCAAGAGACCCAGTACTTC.

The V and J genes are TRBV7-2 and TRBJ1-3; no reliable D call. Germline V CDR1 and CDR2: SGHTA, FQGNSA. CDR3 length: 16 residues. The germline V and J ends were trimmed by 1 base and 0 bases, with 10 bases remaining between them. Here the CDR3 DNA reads TGTGCCAGCAGCTTAGAGTGGGATAGCTCTGGAAACACCATATATTTT. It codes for CASSLEWDSSGNTIYF. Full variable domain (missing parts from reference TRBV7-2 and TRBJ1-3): GAGVSQSPSNKVTEKGKDVELRCDPISGHTALYWYRQSLGQGLEFLIYFQGNSAPDKSGLPSDRFSAERTGGSVSTLTIQRTQQEDSAVYLCASSLEWDSSGNTIYFGEGSWLTVV.

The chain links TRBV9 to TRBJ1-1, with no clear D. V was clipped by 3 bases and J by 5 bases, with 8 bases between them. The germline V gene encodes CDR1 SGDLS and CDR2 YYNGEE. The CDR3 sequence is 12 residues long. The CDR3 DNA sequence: TGTGCCAGCAGCGCCATAGAGACTGAAGCTTTCTTT. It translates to CASSAIETEAFF.

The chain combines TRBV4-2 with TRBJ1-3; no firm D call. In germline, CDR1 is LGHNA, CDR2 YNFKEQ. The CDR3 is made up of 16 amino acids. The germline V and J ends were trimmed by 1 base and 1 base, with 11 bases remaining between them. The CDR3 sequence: CASSQAPRRSGNTIYF. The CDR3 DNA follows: TGTGCCAGCAGCCAAGCTCCGAGGCGATCTGGAAACACCATATATTTT.

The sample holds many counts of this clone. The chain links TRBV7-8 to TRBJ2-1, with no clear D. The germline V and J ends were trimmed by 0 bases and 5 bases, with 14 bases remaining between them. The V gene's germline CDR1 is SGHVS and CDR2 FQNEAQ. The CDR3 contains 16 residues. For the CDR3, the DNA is TGTGCCAGCAGCTTAGCGATCCAGAAACGGAACAATGAGCAGTTCTTC. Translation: CASSLAIQKRNNEQFF.

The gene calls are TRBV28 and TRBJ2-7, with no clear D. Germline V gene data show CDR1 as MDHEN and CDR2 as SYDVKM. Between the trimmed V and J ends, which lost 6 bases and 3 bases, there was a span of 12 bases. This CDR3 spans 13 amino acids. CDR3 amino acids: CASSRTQLYEQYF. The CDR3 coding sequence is TGTGCCAGCAGCCGTACCCAGCTCTACGAGCAGTACTTC.

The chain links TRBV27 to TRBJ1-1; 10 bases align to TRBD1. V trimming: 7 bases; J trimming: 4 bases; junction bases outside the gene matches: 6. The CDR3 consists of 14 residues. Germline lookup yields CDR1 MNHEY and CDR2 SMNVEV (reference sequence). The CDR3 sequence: CASTPDRGGTEAFF. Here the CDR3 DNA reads TGTGCCAGCACCCCGGACAGGGGGGGCACTGAAGCTTTCTTT.

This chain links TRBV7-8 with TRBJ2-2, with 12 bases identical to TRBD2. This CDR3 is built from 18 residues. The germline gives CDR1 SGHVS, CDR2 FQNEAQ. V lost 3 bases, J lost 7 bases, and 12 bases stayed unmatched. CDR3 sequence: CASSFDPSGRALIGELFF. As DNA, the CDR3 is TGTGCCAGCAGCTTCGACCCTAGCGGGAGGGCCCTCATCGGGGAGCTGTTTTTT.

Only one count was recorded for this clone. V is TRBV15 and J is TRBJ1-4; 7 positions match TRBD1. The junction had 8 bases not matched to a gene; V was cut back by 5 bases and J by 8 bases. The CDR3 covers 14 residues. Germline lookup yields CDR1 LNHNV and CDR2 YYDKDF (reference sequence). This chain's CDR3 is CATSQRQGGEKLFF. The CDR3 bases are TGTGCCACCAGCCAGCGCCAGGGGGGAGAAAAACTGTTTTTT. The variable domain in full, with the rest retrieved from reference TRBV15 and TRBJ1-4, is DAMVIQNPRYQVTQFGKPVTLSCSQTLNHNVMYWYQQKSSQAPKLLFHYYDKDFNNEADTPDNFQSRRPNTSFCFLDIRSPGLGDTAMYLCATSQRQGGEKLFFGSGTQLSVL.

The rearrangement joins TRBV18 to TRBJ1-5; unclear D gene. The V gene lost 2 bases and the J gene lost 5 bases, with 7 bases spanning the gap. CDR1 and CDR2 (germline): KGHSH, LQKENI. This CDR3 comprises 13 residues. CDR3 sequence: CASSPNRDQPQHF. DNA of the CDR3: TGTGCCAGCTCACCAAACAGAGATCAGCCCCAGCATTTT.

CDR3 in amino acids: CSVGQSPYEQYF. Here the CDR3 DNA reads TGCAGCGTGGGACAGAGCCCTTACGAGCAGTACTTC. The chain recombines TRBV29-1 with TRBJ2-7, with 7 bases lining up with TRBD1. Germline loops: CDR1 SQVTM, CDR2 ANQGSEA. Trimming at V came to 6 bases and at J to 4 bases, leaving 6 bases not matched to a gene. The CDR3 consists of 12 residues.

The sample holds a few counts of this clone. Here the CDR3 reads CASSDIAGVGYTF. The CDR3 nucleotides are TGTGCCAGCAGTGATATCGCAGGGGTAGGCTACACCTTC. V and J are TRBV2 and TRBJ1-2, with D possibly matching TRBD1 (6 bases). Germline-derived CDR1 and CDR2 are SNHLY and FYNNEI. The CDR3 covers 13 residues. V shed 3 bases and J shed 8 bases, with 13 bases lying between them.

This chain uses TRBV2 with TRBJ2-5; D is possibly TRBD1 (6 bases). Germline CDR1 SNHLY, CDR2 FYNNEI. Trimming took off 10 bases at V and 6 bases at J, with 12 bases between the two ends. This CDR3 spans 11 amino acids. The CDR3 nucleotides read TGTGCCACCTCACAGGGCCAGACCCAGTACTTC. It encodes CATSQGQTQYF.

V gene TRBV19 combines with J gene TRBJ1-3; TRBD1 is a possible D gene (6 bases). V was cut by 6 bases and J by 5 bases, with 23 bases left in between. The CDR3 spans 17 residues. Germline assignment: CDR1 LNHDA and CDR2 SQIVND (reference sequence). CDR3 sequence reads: CASSPFAFRDTRNTIYF. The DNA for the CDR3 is TGTGCCAGTAGCCCCTTCGCTTTTCGGGACACCCGAAACACCATATATTTT.

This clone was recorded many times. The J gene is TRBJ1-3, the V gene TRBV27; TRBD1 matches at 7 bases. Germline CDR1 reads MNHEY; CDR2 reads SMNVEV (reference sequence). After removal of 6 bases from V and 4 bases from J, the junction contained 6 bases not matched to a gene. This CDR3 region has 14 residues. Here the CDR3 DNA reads TGTGCCAGCAGGGCCGGGACAGCAGGAAACACCATATATTTT. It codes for CASRAGTAGNTIYF.

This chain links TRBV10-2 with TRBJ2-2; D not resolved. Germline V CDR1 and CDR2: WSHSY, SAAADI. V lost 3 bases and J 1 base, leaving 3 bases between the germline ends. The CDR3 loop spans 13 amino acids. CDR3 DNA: TGCGCCAGCAGTGAAGGGAACACCGGGGAGCTGTTTTTT. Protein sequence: CASSEGNTGELFF.

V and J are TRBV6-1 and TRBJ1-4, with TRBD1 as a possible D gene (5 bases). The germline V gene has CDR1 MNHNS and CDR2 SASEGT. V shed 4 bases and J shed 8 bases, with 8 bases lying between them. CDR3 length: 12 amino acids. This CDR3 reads CASSVGAEKLFF. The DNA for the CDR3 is TGTGCCAGCAGTGTCGGGGCGGAAAAACTGTTTTTT.

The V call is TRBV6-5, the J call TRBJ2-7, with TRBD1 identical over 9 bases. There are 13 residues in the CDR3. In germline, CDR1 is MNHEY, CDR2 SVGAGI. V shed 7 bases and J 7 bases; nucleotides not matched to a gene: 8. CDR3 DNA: TGTGCCAGCACTCAACAGGGGGCGCGGGAGCAGTACTTC. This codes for CASTQQGAREQYF.

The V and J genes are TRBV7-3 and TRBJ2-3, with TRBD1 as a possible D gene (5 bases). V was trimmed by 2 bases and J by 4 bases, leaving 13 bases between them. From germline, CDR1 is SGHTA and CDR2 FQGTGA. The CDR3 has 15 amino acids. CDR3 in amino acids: CASSLGQGYADTQYF. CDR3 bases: TGTGCCAGCAGCTTAGGGCAGGGATATGCAGATACGCAGTATTTT.

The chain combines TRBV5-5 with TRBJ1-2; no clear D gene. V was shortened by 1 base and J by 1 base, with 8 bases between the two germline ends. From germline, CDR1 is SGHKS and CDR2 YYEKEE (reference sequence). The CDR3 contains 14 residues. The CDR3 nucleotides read TGTGCCAGCAGCTTGTCGACAAATAACTATGGCTACACCTTC. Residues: CASSLSTNNYGYTF.

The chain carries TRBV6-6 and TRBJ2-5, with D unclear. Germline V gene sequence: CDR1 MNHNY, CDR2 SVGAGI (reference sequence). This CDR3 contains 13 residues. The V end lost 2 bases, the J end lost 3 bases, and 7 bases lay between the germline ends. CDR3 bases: TGTGCCAGCAGTTACGTCACAGAAGAGACCCAGTACTTC. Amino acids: CASSYVTEETQYF.

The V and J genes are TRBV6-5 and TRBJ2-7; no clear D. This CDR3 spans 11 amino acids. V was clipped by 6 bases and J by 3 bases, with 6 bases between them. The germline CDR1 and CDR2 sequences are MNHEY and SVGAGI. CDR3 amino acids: CASSTFYEQYF. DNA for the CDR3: TGTGCCAGCAGCACCTTCTACGAGCAGTACTTC.

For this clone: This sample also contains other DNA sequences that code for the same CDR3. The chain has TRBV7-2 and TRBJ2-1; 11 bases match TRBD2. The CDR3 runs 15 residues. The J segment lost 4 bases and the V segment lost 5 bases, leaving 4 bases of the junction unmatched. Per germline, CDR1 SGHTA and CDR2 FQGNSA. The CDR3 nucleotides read TGTGCCAGCAGCCCTGGACTAGCGGGTTACAATGAGCAGTTCTTC. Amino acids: CASSPGLAGYNEQFF.

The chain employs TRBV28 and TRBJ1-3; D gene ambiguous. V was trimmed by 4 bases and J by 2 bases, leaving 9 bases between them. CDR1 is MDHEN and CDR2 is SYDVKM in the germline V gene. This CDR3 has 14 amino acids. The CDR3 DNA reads TGTGCCAGCAGTTGGTCGGGCGCTGGAAACACCATATATTTT. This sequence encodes CASSWSGAGNTIYF.

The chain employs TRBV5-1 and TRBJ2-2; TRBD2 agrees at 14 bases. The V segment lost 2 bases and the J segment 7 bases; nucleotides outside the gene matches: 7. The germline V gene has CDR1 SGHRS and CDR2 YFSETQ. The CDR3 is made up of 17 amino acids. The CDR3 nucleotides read TGCGCCAGCAGCTTCCAAGGGACTAGCGGGAGTCTCGGGGAGCTGTTTTTT. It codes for CASSFQGTSGSLGELFF.

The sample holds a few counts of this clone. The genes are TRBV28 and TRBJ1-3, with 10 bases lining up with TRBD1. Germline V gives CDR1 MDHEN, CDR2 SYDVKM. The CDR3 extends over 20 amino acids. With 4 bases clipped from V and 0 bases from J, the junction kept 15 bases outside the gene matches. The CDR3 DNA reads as TGTGCCAGCAGTTCTCTCCGGGACAGGGGCAGGCGGGCCTCTGGAAACACCATATATTTT. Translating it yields CASSSLRDRGRRASGNTIYF.

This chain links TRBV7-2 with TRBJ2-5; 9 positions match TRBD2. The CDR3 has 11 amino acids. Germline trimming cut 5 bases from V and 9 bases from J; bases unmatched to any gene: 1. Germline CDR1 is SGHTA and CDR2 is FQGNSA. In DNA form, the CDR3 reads TGTGCCAGCAGCCCTAGCGGGGCCCAGTACTTC. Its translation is CASSPSGAQYF.

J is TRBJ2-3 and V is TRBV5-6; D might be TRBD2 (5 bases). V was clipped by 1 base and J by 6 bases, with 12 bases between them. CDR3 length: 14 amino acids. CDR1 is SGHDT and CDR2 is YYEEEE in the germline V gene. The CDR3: CASSLMLALDTQYF. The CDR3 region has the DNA TGTGCCAGCAGCTTGATGCTAGCTTTGGATACGCAGTATTTT.

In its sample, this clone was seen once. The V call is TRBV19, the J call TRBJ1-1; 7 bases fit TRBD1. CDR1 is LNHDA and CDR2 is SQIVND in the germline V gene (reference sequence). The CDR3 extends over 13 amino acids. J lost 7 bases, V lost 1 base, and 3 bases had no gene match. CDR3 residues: CASSIGQGIEAFF. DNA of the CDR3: TGTGCCAGTAGTATAGGACAGGGTATTGAAGCTTTCTTT.